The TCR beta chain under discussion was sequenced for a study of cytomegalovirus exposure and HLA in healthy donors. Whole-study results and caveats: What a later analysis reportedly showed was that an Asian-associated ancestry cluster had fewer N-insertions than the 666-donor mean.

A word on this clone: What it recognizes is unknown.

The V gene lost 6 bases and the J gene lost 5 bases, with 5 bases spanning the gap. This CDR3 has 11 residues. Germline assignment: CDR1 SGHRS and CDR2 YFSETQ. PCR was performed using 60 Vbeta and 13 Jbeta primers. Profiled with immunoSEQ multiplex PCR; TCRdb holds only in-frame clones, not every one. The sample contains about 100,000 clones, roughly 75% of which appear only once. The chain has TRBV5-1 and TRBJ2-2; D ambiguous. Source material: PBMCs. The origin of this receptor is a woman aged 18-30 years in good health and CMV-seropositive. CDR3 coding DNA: TGCGCCAGCACCCTAACCGGGGAGCTGTTTTTT. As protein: CASTLTGELFF.